A selection of T cell receptor beta chains follows, all from one sample in a study of cytomegalovirus exposure and HLA in healthy donors. Sequencing was performed with immunoSEQ multiplex PCR; in TCRdb, only in-frame clones are kept and a portion is missing. Of 150,000 to 200,000 clones listed, 60% to 85% are singletons. Sequenced input: PBMCs. The receptors come from a man in his forties or fifties in good health and CMV-seropositive. Each CDR3 is given with its conserved first and last residue. The D gene is left open where the match is weak. Clone size is not always given. Where it is, it says once, few, many or a class for expanded clones.

v_gene	j_gene	abundance	d_gene	CDR3nt	CDR3aa
TRBV9	TRBJ1-5	once	TRBD1	TGTGCCAGCAGCGTAGGCAGGGGGAGTGATCAGCCCCAGCATTTT	CASSVGRGSDQPQHF
TRBV27	TRBJ1-1	NA	NA	TGTGCCAGCAGTTTATCTCTATGGACTCAGGACAGACTGAACACTGAAGCTTTCTTT	CASSLSLWTQDRLNTEAFF
TRBV6-5	TRBJ1-2	once	NA	TGTGCCAGCAGGACTAGCGGAGGGTATGGCTATGGCTACACCTTC	CASRTSGGYGYGYTF
TRBV7-8	TRBJ2-3	once	NA	TGTGCCAGCAGCTTTTCCCGAACTAGTGGCGCAGATACGCAGTATTTT	CASSFSRTSGADTQYF
TRBV6-1	TRBJ2-3	NA	TRBD1	TGTGCCAGCAGTGAAACCTGGACAGGGAGCACAGATACGCAGTATTTT	CASSETWTGSTDTQYF
TRBV7-2	TRBJ2-1	NA	TRBD1	TGTGCCAGCAGCTGGGGACAGGGGGCTTATGAGCAGTTCTTC	CASSWGQGAYEQFF
TRBV6-5	TRBJ1-1	NA	TRBD1	TGTGCCAGCAGTCAAAGACAGGGCACGACTGAAGCTTTCTTT	CASSQRQGTTEAFF
TRBV7-9	TRBJ2-7	few	NA	TGTGCCAGCAGCTTGGACAAGAGCTCCTACGAGCAGTACTTC	CASSLDKSSYEQYF
TRBV5-4	TRBJ1-3	NA	NA	TGTGCCAGCAGCTTGGGACACCAAAACTCTGGAAACACCATATATTTT	CASSLGHQNSGNTIYF
TRBV6-1	TRBJ2-2	NA	NA	TGTGCCAGCAGGAACGGGGGTTTTCCCGGGGAGCTGTTTTTT	CASRNGGFPGELFF
TRBV6-1	TRBJ1-5	NA	NA	TGTGCCAGCAGGTTAGCGGGGGTCCTGAATCAGCCCCAGCATTTT	CASRLAGVLNQPQHF
TRBV4-2	TRBJ1-5	NA	NA	TGTGCCAGCAGCCAAGATCCGAAACACGCAAATCAGCCCCAGCATTTT	CASSQDPKHANQPQHF
TRBV12-5	TRBJ2-1	NA	NA	TGTGCGCCGTCCGAGAGCGTCCTCAATGAGCAGTTCTTC	CAPSESVLNEQFF
TRBV21-1	TRBJ1-2	few	NA	TGTGCCAGCAGCAAAAATCGCGGGGGCTACACCTTC	CASSKNRGGYTF
TRBV5-4	TRBJ1-2	once	TRBD1	TGTGCCAGCAGACAGGACAGGGGGCGGAGCTATGGCTACACCTTC	CASRQDRGRSYGYTF
TRBV4-1	TRBJ2-7	NA	NA	TGCGCCAGCAGCAAAGGGGGTGGGGGCGAGGATTACGAGCAGTACTTC	CASSKGGGGEDYEQYF
TRBV5-4	TRBJ2-5	NA	TRBD1	TGTGCCAGCAGCTTGGCCGACAGGGGGCGAAGAGCATCGGAGACCCAGTACTTC	CASSLADRGRRASETQYF
TRBV21-1	TRBJ2-1	NA	NA	TGTGCCAGCAGCAGGGATGCGGGTCGCACGCCAAGGGAGCAGTTCTTC	CASSRDAGRTPREQFF
TRBV10-2	TRBJ2-3	few	TRBD2	TGCGCCAGCAGTGAGCAAGCGGGGGGGCCGTTTCCCCCTGATACGCAGTATTTT	CASSEQAGGPFPPDTQYF
TRBV15	TRBJ2-5	NA	NA	TGTGCCACCAGTGACTGGGAGACCCAGTACTTC	CATSDWETQYF
TRBV9	TRBJ2-2	NA	NA	TGTGCCAGCAGCGGAGGGGGACATTACACCGGGGAGCTGTTTTTT	CASSGGGHYTGELFF
TRBV4-1	TRBJ2-1	NA	NA	TGCGCCAGCAGCCAAGGGAGAGGCTCCTACAATGAGCAGTTCTTC	CASSQGRGSYNEQFF
TRBV5-6	TRBJ2-1	NA	NA	TGTGCCAGCAGCTTGGTGGGGGGTATCAGGCTCAATGAGCAGTTCTTC	CASSLVGGIRLNEQFF
TRBV5-6	TRBJ2-7	NA	NA	TGTGCCAGCAGCTTACAGGGCTACCCCTCCTACGAGCAGTACTTC	CASSLQGYPSYEQYF
TRBV7-9	TRBJ2-3	NA	TRBD2	TGTGCCAGCCTAGCGGGGACAGCCACAGATACGCAGTATTTT	CASLAGTATDTQYF
TRBV9	TRBJ2-1	once	TRBD2	TGTGCCAGCAGCGTAGAAGCTAGCGGGGGGGCGGGCAATGAGCAGTTCTTC	CASSVEASGGAGNEQFF
TRBV18	TRBJ1-2	NA	TRBD1	TGTGCCAGCTCACCACAATCCGGGACAGGGGGAGTCTATGGCTACACCTTC	CASSPQSGTGGVYGYTF
TRBV18	TRBJ1-4	NA	TRBD1	TGTGCCAGCTCACCGAATTTACAGGGGGTATTAAATGAAAAACTGTTTTTT	CASSPNLQGVLNEKLFF
TRBV5-1	TRBJ2-7	few	TRBD2	TGCGCCAGCACCTTAGATTGGGGGGGATACGAGCAGTACTTC	CASTLDWGGYEQYF
TRBV18	TRBJ1-2	NA	NA	TGTGCCAGCTCACCAGGGGGCGGTAACTATGGCTACACCTTC	CASSPGGGNYGYTF
TRBV5-5	TRBJ1-4	once	NA	TGTGCCAGCGGGTCAGGAACTAATGAAAAACTGTTTTTT	CASGSGTNEKLFF
TRBV6-1	TRBJ1-4	once	NA	TGTGCCAGCAGTGACAGGGTTTTTGGTGAAAAACTGTTTTTT	CASSDRVFGEKLFF
TRBV28	TRBJ2-2	NA	TRBD1	TGTGCCAGCAGGCAGGGGGTCCCCACCGGGGAGCTGTTTTTT	CASRQGVPTGELFF
TRBV4-3	TRBJ1-4	few	NA	TGCGCCAGCAGCCAAGAAAACAAAAATGAAAAACTGTTTTTT	CASSQENKNEKLFF
TRBV27	TRBJ2-7	NA	TRBD1	TGTGCCAGCAGTTTAGCGGACAGGGGACCCTACGAGCAGTACTTC	CASSLADRGPYEQYF
TRBV30	TRBJ1-2	NA	TRBD1	TGTGCCTGGGGACAGGGAAGCTATGGCTACACCTTC	CAWGQGSYGYTF
TRBV11-2	TRBJ2-7	NA	TRBD2	TGTGCCAGCAGCCACGACTTAGCGGGGGGCAATCGCGAGCAGTACTTC	CASSHDLAGGNREQYF
TRBV11-2	TRBJ1-1	NA	NA	TGTGCCAGCAGCTTAGATAGAAGTGAAGCTTTCTTT	CASSLDRSEAFF
TRBV4-3	TRBJ2-6	NA	TRBD1	TGCGCCAGCAGCCAAGGGACAGGGGGGTTTGGGGCCAACGTCCTGACTTTC	CASSQGTGGFGANVLTF
TRBV28	TRBJ1-2	NA	NA	TGTGCCAGCAGTTTACAAACAGTGGGCTACACCTTC	CASSLQTVGYTF
TRBV5-4	TRBJ2-1	NA	TRBD2	TGTGCCAGCAGCCAAGCGGGGGGCGCAGCTTACAATGAGCAGTTCTTC	CASSQAGGAAYNEQFF
TRBV6-1	TRBJ1-5	NA	NA	TGTGCCAACAGTGAAGTCGGCAGGCTAAATCAGCCCCAGCATTTT	CANSEVGRLNQPQHF
TRBV6-4	TRBJ2-1	NA	TRBD2	TGTGCCAGCACCCGGACTAGCGGGGGGCCTAGCTCCTACAATGAGCAGTTCTTC	CASTRTSGGPSSYNEQFF
TRBV9	TRBJ1-2	NA	NA	TGTGCCAGCAGCGAGGGGGTAACCTATGGCTACACCTTC	CASSEGVTYGYTF
TRBV28	TRBJ2-7	once	NA	TGTGCCAGCACCCTACAGGGGGGGTCCTACGAGCAGTACTTC	CASTLQGGSYEQYF
TRBV27	TRBJ2-7	NA	NA	TGTGCCAGCAGGACGGGCGGGCTCTCCTACGAGCAGTACTTC	CASRTGGLSYEQYF
TRBV10-2	TRBJ2-1	NA	NA	TGCGCCAGCAGGACAGGTCCTGGGGGCCACAATGAGCAGTTCTTC	CASRTGPGGHNEQFF
TRBV5-1	TRBJ1-2	NA	NA	TGCGCCAGCAGCTTGGCCGTGGGGCAGGGGCTTGGCTATGGCTACACCTTC	CASSLAVGQGLGYGYTF
TRBV6-6	TRBJ2-7	NA	TRBD1	TGTGCCAGCAGTGCACAGGGGGCCCCCTACGAGCAGTACTTC	CASSAQGAPYEQYF
TRBV11-2	TRBJ2-1	NA	TRBD2	TGTGCCAGCAGCCCGGGACTAGCGGGGCGATTCTCCTACAATGAGCAGTTCTTC	CASSPGLAGRFSYNEQFF
TRBV19	TRBJ2-1	NA	TRBD1	TGTGCCAGCAAACGGGACAGGGGAACTAATGAGCAGTTCTTC	CASKRDRGTNEQFF